A single sample is the source of the 29 T cell receptor beta chains below, sequenced in a study of blood T cell repertoires in COVID-19. Method: immunoSEQ multiplex PCR; TCRdb's copy keeps in-frame clones and lacks some. The table shows about 490,000 clones, with approximately 83% occurring only once. Sequencing used peripheral blood. These receptor sequences come from a human donor in a cohort sampled during active COVID-19.

The V and J genes are TRBV5-1 and TRBJ2-2; D might be TRBD2 (5 bases). The germline V gene has CDR1 SGHRS and CDR2 YFSETQ. The CDR3 contains 14 residues. Trimming shortened V by 0 bases and J by 6 bases, and 9 bases separated the two germline ends. CDR3 coding DNA: TGCGCCAGCAGCTTGGTGGCGGGTGCCGGGGAGCTGTTTTTT. It specifies CASSLVAGAGELFF.

V is TRBV3-1 (or the pseudogene TRBV3-2) and J is TRBJ2-1; 14 nucleotides align to TRBD2. Trimming removed 5 bases from V and 9 bases from J; junction bases left unmatched: 6. CDR3 size: 15 residues. Germline V gene data show CDR1 as LGHDT and CDR2 as YNNKEL (reference sequence). CDR3 region: CASSEGLAGVSEQFF. DNA of the CDR3: TGTGCCAGCAGCGAGGGACTAGCGGGAGTAAGTGAGCAGTTCTTC.

This clone has just a few counts. The chain is built from TRBV7-9 and TRBJ1-2; TRBD1 is a possible D gene (5 bases). This CDR3 contains 12 residues. Per germline, CDR1 SEHNR and CDR2 FQNEAQ (reference sequence). The germline V and J ends were trimmed by 5 bases and 7 bases, with 11 bases remaining between them. The CDR3 sequence: CASSDTDTGYTF. DNA for the CDR3: TGTGCCAGCAGCGACACGGACACTGGCTACACCTTC.

The chain links TRBV7-2 to TRBJ2-4, with D maybe TRBD2 (6 bases). CDR1 and CDR2 from the germline V gene are SGHTA and FQGNSA. V lost 1 base to trimming and J lost 5 bases, with 12 bases between them. CDR3 length equals 15 residues. The CDR3 reads CASSLVSGVENIQYF. The CDR3 DNA sequence: TGTGCCAGCAGCTTAGTATCGGGGGTGGAAAACATTCAGTACTTC.

In DNA, the CDR3 is TGTGCCAGCAGCGTAGTTCCAGATTCGGGAGAGACCCAGTACTTC. This codes for CASSVVPDSGETQYF. The genes are TRBV9 and TRBJ2-5; D is undetermined. The V gene lost 0 bases and the J gene lost 4 bases, with 13 bases spanning the gap. Germline V gives CDR1 SGDLS, CDR2 YYNGEE. The CDR3 is 15 residues long.

This sequence joins TRBV9 and TRBJ2-2; D perhaps matches TRBD1 (5 bases). Germline V gene data show CDR1 as SGDLS and CDR2 as YYNGEE. The CDR3 has 15 amino acids. Trimming removed 0 bases from V and 7 bases from J, with 13 bases in between. The CDR3 DNA reads as TGTGCCAGCAGCGTAGATGGGGCAGGGATCGGGGAGCTGTTTTTT. It yields the protein CASSVDGAGIGELFF.

V usage is TRBV29-1 and J usage is TRBJ1-6; 8 bases align to TRBD1. The CDR3 contains 14 residues. Germline CDR1 reads SQVTM; CDR2 reads ANQGSEA. With 7 bases clipped from V and 3 bases from J, the junction kept 5 bases outside the gene matches. As DNA, the CDR3 is TGCAGCGCCACGACAGGGGACTATAATTCACCCCTCCACTTT. Translated, it gives CSATTGDYNSPLHF.

This rearrangement joins TRBV21-1 to TRBJ2-5; the D call TRBD2 from the table was never checked on the DNA. TRBV21-1 is a pseudogene. This CDR3 comprises 17 residues. CDR3: CASSKAGGGGYQETQYF. The CDR3 DNA reads TGTGCCAGCAGCAAAGCGGGCGGGGGGGGCTACCAAGAGACCCAGTACTTC.

In regard to this clone: Other DNA sequences in this sample translate to the same CDR3. The chain combines TRBV7-2 with TRBJ2-2; D call uncertain. The V gene lost 5 bases and the J gene lost 1 base, with 8 bases spanning the gap. CDR3 size: 14 residues. From germline, CDR1 is SGHTA and CDR2 FQGNSA. CDR3 coding DNA: TGTGCCAGCAGCGCCTACAGGAACACCGGGGAGCTGTTTTTT. Translated: CASSAYRNTGELFF.

The chain combines TRBV29-1 with TRBJ2-3; D uncertain. The CDR3 is made up of 14 amino acids. The V gene lost 5 bases and the J gene lost 4 bases, with 16 bases spanning the gap. The germline CDR1 and CDR2 sequences are SQVTM and ANQGSEA. CDR3 amino acids: CSVLASTSADTQYF. The CDR3 region has the DNA TGCAGCGTTTTGGCCTCCACCAGCGCAGATACGCAGTATTTT.

The rearrangement uses TRBV30 and TRBJ2-7; D is ambiguous. The CDR3 contains 12 residues. V lost 2 bases, J lost 3 bases, and 8 bases lay in between. Germline values: CDR1 GTSNPN, CDR2 SVGIG (reference sequence). CDR3 amino acids: CAWSSSLYEQYF. DNA for the CDR3: TGTGCCTGGAGTAGTAGTCTCTACGAGCAGTACTTC.

The CDR3 DNA sequence: TGTGCCACCAGTAGAACTAGCGGGAGCGGCACAGATACGCAGTATTTT. Amino acids: CATSRTSGSGTDTQYF. This rearrangement joins TRBV15 to TRBJ2-3; 11 bases match TRBD2. Trimming at V came to 6 bases and at J to 1 base, leaving 6 bases not matched to a gene. The CDR3 has 16 amino acids. Germline CDR1 reads LNHNV; CDR2 reads YYDKDF (reference sequence).

V gene TRBV7-3 combines with J gene TRBJ2-1; D unclear. Trimming removed 3 bases at V and 2 bases at J, with 11 bases between. Per germline, CDR1 SGHTA and CDR2 FQGTGA. CDR3 length equals 15 residues. CDR3 sequence reads: CASSFDFQTYNEQFF. The CDR3 DNA sequence: TGTGCCAGCAGCTTCGACTTCCAGACCTACAATGAGCAGTTCTTC.

The V and J genes are TRBV28 and TRBJ2-5, with TRBD2 matching 10 bases. The CDR3 runs to 15 residues. The trim removed 6 bases at V and 5 bases at J, leaving 9 bases unmatched. Germline CDR1 and CDR2: MDHEN and SYDVKM. This CDR3 is CASSRSGRAGETQYF. The CDR3 DNA reads TGTGCCAGCAGCCGAAGCGGGAGGGCAGGGGAGACCCAGTACTTC.

The chain combines TRBV4-3 with TRBJ2-2; D unclear. V dropped 0 bases and J dropped 3 bases, with 8 bases sitting between them. In germline, CDR1 is LGHNA, CDR2 YSLEER. The CDR3 is 15 amino acids. The CDR3 region has the DNA TGCGCCAGCAGCCAAGATCTACCCTACACCGGGGAGCTGTTTTTT. It is translated as CASSQDLPYTGELFF.

Comments on this clone: Distinct nucleotide sequences in the sample also encode this CDR3. The chain uses TRBV2 and TRBJ2-1; 13 nucleotides line up with TRBD2. V shed 6 bases and J 3 bases; nucleotides not matched to a gene: 2. CDR3 length: 15 amino acids. CDR1 SNHLY and CDR2 FYNNEI come from the germline V gene. The CDR3 loop reads CASRRTSGSYNEQFF. The CDR3 region has the DNA TGTGCCAGCAGGCGGACTAGCGGGAGCTACAATGAGCAGTTCTTC.

The rearrangement uses TRBV10-3 and TRBJ2-5; 8 positions agree with TRBD2. Germline CDR1 reads ENHRY; CDR2 reads SYGVKD. J gave up 4 bases and V 5 bases, and 9 bases lay outside the gene matches. The CDR3 length is 15 residues. DNA for the CDR3: TGTGCCATCAGTAGAGCGGGAGACATTGGAGAGACCCAGTACTTC. Its protein product is CAISRAGDIGETQYF.

The CDR3 sequence is CASSLGGQGGAFF. Written as DNA, the CDR3 is TGTGCCAGCAGCTTGGGGGGTCAAGGGGGAGCTTTCTTT. J is TRBJ1-1 and V is TRBV5-8; D is possibly TRBD1 (6 bases). The V gene lost 0 bases and the J gene lost 10 bases, with 13 bases spanning the gap. Germline CDR1 is SGHTS and CDR2 is YDEGEE. The CDR3 has 13 amino acids.

V is TRBV5-1 and J is TRBJ1-5; 7 bases map to TRBD1. This CDR3 contains 13 residues. Germline CDR1 and CDR2: SGHRS and YFSETQ. After removal of 4 bases from V and 7 bases from J, the junction contained 5 bases not matched to a gene. The CDR3 DNA reads TGCGCCAGCAGCCTGCAGGGGGACCAGCCCCAGCATTTT. Translation: CASSLQGDQPQHF. The full variable domain, with the rest looked up from reference TRBV5-1 and TRBJ1-5, is KAGVTQTPRYLIKTRGQQVTLSCSPISGHRSVSWYQQTPGQGLQFLFEYFSETQRNKGNFPGRFSGRQFSNSRSEMNVSTLELGDSALYLCASSLQGDQPQHFGDGTRLSIL.

V usage is TRBV2 and J usage is TRBJ1-4; 7 nucleotides agree with TRBD1. V shed 6 bases and J 5 bases; nucleotides not matched to a gene: 6. The CDR3 runs to 14 residues. In germline, CDR1 is SNHLY, CDR2 FYNNEI. CDR3 residues: CASRLTGQNEKLFF. The CDR3 DNA reads as TGTGCCAGCAGGCTGACAGGGCAAAATGAAAAACTGTTTTTT.

To note about this clone: One end of the junction is discordant with germline, which a read error may explain. V and J are TRBV7-7 and TRBJ1-5; D is uncertain. From germline, CDR1 is SSHAT and CDR2 FNYEAQ (reference sequence). CDR3 size: 15 residues. The CDR3 here is CASTLAGNSNQPQHF. The CDR3 region has the DNA TGTGCTAGCACACTAGCCGGAAATAGCAATCAGCCCCAGCATTTT.

The V call is TRBV7-8, the J call TRBJ2-2; D may be TRBD2 (5 bases). Germline values: CDR1 SGHVS, CDR2 FQNEAQ. V shed 4 bases and J shed 5 bases, with 14 bases lying between them. There are 15 residues in the CDR3. The CDR3 nucleotides are TGTGCCAGCAGCTCAACCCCCGGGGAGACCGGGGAGCTGTTTTTT. This codes for CASSSTPGETGELFF.

This clone occurred a few times. The rearrangement joins TRBV15 to TRBJ2-2, with TRBD2 matching over 8 bases. CDR3 length: 17 amino acids. V trimming: 0 bases; J trimming: 5 bases; junction bases outside the gene matches: 8. The germline gives CDR1 LNHNV, CDR2 YYDKDF (reference sequence). The CDR3 is CATSRDLGTRKTGELFF. In DNA form, the CDR3 reads TGTGCCACCAGCAGAGATCTGGGGACTAGGAAGACCGGGGAGCTGTTTTTT.

V gene TRBV10-2 combines with J gene TRBJ2-3; TRBD2 agrees at 10 bases. The V and J ends lost 6 bases and 4 bases, in that order; junction bases with no gene match: 10. Looked up from germline, CDR1 is WSHSY and CDR2 is SAAADI. The CDR3 is 16 amino acids. The CDR3 spells CASRLQASGSSDTQYF. CDR3 coding DNA: TGCGCCAGCAGACTACAGGCTAGCGGGAGTTCAGATACGCAGTATTTT.

The sample holds one count of this clone. This rearrangement joins TRBV20-1 to TRBJ1-6, with no clear D. This CDR3 contains 15 residues. Germline-derived CDR1 and CDR2 are DFQATT and SNEGSKA (reference sequence). V was clipped by 3 bases and J by 8 bases, with 17 bases between them. As DNA, the CDR3 is TGCAGTGCTAGTACACTGCCGGGTGTTGATTCACCCCTCCACTTT. It translates to CSASTLPGVDSPLHF.

The gene calls are TRBV7-9 and TRBJ2-5, with 10 bases that match TRBD2. Germline lookup yields CDR1 SEHNR and CDR2 FQNEAQ (reference sequence). V shed 7 bases and J 2 bases; nucleotides not matched to a gene: 10. The CDR3 covers 16 residues. CDR3 nucleotides: TGTGCCAGCACCCCCGAGCGGGAGGGCCTTCAAGAGACCCAGTACTTC. It encodes CASTPEREGLQETQYF.

The chain joins TRBV19 to TRBJ2-1, with TRBD2 as a possible D gene (5 bases). V shed 3 bases and J shed 4 bases, with 13 bases lying between them. CDR1 and CDR2 (germline): LNHDA, SQIVND (reference sequence). The CDR3 covers 15 residues. The chain's CDR3 is CASSINPRTYNEQFF. As DNA, the CDR3 is TGTGCCAGTAGTATCAATCCTCGGACTTACAATGAGCAGTTCTTC.

The rearrangement links TRBV5-1 to TRBJ2-6; maybe TRBD2 (6 bases). The CDR3 consists of 15 residues. Germline V lookup: CDR1 SGHRS, CDR2 YFSETQ. V lost 1 base and J lost 3, with 8 bases in between. This CDR3 is CASSLPGVGANVLTF. CDR3 nucleotides: TGCGCCAGCAGCTTGCCGGGGGTTGGGGCCAACGTCCTGACTTTC.

This chain joins TRBV5-1 and TRBJ1-2, with 10 bases matching TRBD1. The germline V gene encodes CDR1 SGHRS and CDR2 YFSETQ. The ends lost 2 bases at V and 8 bases at J; junction bases unmatched: 6. This CDR3 is 14 amino acids long. The CDR3 protein is CASSFGTGAVGYTF. CDR3 nucleotide sequence: TGCGCCAGCAGCTTCGGGACAGGGGCTGTCGGCTACACCTTC.